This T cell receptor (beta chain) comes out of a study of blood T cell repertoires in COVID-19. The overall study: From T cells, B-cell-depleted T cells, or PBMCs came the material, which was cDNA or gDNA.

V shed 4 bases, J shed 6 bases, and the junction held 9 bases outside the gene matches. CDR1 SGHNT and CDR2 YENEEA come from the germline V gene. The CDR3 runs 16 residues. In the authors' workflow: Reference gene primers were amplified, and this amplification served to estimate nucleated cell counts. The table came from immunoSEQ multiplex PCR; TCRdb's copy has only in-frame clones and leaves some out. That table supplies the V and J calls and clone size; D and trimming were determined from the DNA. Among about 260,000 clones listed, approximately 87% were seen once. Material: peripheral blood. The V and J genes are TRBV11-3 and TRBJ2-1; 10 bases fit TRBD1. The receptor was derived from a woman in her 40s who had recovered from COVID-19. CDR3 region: CASSSRTGTGANEQFF. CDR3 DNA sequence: TGTGCCAGCAGCTCACGGACCGGGACAGGGGCCAATGAGCAGTTCTTC.